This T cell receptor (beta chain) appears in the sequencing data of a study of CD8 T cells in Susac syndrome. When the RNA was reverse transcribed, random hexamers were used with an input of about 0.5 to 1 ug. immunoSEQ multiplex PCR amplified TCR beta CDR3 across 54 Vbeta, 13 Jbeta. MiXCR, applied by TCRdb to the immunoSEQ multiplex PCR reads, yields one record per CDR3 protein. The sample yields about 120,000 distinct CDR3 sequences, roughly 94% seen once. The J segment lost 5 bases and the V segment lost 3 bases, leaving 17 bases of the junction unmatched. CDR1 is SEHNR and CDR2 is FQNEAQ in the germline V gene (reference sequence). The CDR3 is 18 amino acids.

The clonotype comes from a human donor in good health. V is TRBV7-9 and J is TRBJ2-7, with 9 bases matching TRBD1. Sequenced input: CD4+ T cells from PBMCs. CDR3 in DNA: TGTGCCAGCAGCTTCGGAACAGGGGGCTACAGGGGGTTGAACGAGCAGTACTTC. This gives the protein CASSFGTGGYRGLNEQYF.